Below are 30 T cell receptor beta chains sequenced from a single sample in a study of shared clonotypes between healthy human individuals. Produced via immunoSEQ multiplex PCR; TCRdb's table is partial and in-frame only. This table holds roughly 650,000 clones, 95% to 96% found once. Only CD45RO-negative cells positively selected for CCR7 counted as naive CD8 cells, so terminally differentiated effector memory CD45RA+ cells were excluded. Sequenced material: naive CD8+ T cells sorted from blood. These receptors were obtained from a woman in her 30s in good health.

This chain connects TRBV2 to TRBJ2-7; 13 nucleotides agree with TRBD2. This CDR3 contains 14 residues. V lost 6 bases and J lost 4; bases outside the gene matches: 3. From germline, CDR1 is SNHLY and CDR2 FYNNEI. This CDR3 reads CASRGLAGNYEQYF. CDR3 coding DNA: TGTGCCAGCAGGGGACTAGCGGGGAATTACGAGCAGTACTTC.

The chain's CDR3 is CASLGSGFGGMGPGELFF. CDR3 nucleotide sequence: TGTGCCAGTCTAGGTTCGGGTTTCGGCGGGATGGGGCCCGGGGAGCTGTTTTTT. V is TRBV5-5 and J is TRBJ2-2; weak D call: TRBD2 (6 bases). The germline gives CDR1 SGHKS, CDR2 YYEKEE (reference sequence). CDR3 length equals 18 residues. V was cut by 8 bases and J by 6 bases, with 29 bases left in between.

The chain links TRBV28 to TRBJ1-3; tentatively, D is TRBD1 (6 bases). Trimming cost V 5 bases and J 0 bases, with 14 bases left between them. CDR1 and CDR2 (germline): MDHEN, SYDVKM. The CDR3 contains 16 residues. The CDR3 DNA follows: TGTGCCAGCAGTCCCACCAGGGGCCACTCTGGAAACACCATATATTTT. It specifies CASSPTRGHSGNTIYF.

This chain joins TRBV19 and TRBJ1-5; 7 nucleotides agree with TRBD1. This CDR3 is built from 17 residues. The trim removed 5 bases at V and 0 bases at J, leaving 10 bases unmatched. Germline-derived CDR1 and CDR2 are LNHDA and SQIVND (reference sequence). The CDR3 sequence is CASSLAGGMTSNQPQHF. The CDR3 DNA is TGTGCCAGTAGTCTCGCAGGGGGTATGACTAGCAATCAGCCCCAGCATTTT.

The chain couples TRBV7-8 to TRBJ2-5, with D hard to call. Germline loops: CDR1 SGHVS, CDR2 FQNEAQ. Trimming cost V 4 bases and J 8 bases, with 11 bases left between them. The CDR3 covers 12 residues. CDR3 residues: CASSSTLETQYF. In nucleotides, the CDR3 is TGTGCCAGCAGCTCGACCCTAGAAACCCAGTACTTC.

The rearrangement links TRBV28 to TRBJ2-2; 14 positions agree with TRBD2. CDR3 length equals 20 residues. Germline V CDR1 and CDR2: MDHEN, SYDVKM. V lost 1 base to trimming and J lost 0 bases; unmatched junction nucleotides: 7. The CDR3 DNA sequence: TGTGCCAGCAGTTTATATTGGGGACTAGCGGGAGAGGCGAACACCGGGGAGCTGTTTTTT. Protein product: CASSLYWGLAGEANTGELFF.

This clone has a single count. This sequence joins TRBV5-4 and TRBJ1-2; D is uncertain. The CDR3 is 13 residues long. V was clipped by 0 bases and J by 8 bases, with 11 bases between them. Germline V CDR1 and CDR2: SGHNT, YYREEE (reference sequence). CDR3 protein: CASSLEPLGGYTF. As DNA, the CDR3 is TGTGCCAGCAGCTTGGAACCTCTCGGAGGCTACACCTTC.

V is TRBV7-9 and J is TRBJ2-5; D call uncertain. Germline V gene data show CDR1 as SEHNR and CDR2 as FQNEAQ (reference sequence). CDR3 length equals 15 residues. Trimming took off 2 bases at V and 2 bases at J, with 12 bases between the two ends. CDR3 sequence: CASSLTQGMQETQYF. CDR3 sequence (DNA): TGTGCCAGCAGCTTAACCCAAGGGATGCAAGAGACCCAGTACTTC. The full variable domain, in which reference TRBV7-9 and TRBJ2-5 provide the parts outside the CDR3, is DTGVSQNPRHKITKRGQNVTFRCDPISEHNRLYWYRQTLGQGPEFLTYFQNEAQLEKSRLLSDRFSAERPKGSFSTLEIQRTEQGDSAMYLCASSLTQGMQETQYFGPGTRLLVL.

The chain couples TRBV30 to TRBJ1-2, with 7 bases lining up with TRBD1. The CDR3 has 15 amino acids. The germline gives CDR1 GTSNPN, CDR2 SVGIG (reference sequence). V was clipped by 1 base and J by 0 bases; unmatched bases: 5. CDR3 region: CAWSDWDSANYGYTF. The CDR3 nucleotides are TGTGCCTGGAGTGACTGGGACAGTGCTAACTATGGCTACACCTTC.

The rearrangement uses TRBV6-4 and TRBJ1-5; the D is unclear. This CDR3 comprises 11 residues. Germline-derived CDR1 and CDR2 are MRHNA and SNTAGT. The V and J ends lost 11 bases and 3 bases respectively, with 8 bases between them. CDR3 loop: CARQFNQPQHF. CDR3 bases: TGTGCCCGCCAGTTCAATCAGCCCCAGCATTTT.

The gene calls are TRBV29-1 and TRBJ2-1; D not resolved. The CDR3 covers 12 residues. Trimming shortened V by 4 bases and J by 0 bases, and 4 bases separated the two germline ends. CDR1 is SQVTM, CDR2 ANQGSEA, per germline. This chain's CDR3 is CSVGPSYNEQFF. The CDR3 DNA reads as TGCAGCGTTGGACCCTCCTACAATGAGCAGTTCTTC.

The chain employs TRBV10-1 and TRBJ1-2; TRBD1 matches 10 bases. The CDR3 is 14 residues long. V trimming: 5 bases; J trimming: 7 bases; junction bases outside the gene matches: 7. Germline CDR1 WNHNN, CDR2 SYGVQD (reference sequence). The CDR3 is CASSPTGTGVGYTF. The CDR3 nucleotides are TGCGCCAGCAGTCCCACCGGGACAGGGGTTGGCTACACCTTC.

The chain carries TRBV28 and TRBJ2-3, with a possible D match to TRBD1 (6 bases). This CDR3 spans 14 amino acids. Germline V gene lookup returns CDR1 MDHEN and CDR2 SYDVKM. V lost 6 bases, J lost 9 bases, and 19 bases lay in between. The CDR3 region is CASSLGQIPATQYF. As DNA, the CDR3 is TGTGCCAGCAGCCTGGGACAAATACCGGCCACGCAGTATTTT.

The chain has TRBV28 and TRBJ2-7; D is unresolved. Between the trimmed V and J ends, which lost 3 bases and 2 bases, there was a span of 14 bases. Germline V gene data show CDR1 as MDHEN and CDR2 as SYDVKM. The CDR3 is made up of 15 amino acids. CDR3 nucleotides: TGTGCCAGCAGTTTGTTCCTGGGGAAGACCTACGAGCAGTACTTC. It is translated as CASSLFLGKTYEQYF.

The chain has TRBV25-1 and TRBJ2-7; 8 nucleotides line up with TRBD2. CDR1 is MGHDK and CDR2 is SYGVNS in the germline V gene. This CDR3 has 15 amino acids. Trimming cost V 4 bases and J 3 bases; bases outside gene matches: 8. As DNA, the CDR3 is TGTGCCAGCAGTGGCCCGGGGGGGGGAGTCTACGAGCAGTACTTC. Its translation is CASSGPGGGVYEQYF.

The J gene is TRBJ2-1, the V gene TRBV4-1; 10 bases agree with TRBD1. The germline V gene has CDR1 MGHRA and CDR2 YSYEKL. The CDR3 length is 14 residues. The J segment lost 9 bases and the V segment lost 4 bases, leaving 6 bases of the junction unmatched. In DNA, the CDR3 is TGCGCCAGCAGCCCCGCGACAGGGGGCGCTGAGCAGTTCTTC. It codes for CASSPATGGAEQFF.

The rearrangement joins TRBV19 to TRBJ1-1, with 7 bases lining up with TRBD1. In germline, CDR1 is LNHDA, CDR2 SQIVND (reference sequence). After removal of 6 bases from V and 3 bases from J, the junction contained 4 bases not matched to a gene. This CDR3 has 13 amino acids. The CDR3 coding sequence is TGTGCCAGTAGCTCACAGGGGTACACTGAAGCTTTCTTT. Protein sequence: CASSSQGYTEAFF.

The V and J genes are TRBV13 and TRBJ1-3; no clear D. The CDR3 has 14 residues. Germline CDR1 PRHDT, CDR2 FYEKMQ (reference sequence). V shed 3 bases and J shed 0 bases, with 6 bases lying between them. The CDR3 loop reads CASSLAVSGNTIYF. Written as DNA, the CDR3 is TGTGCCAGCAGCTTGGCAGTCTCTGGAAACACCATATATTTT.

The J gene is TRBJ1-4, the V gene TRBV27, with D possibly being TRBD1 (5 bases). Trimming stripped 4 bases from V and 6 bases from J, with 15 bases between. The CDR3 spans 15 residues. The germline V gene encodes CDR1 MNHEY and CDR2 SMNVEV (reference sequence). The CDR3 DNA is TGTGCCAGCAGTTCACAGGCCCACTGGGATGAAAAACTGTTTTTT. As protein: CASSSQAHWDEKLFF.

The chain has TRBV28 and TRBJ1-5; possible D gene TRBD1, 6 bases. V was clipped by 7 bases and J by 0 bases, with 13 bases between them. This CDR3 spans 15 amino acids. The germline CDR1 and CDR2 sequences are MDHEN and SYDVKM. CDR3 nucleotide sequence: TGTGCCAGCAATCCCCAGGGGTATAGCAATCAGCCCCAGCATTTT. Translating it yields CASNPQGYSNQPQHF.

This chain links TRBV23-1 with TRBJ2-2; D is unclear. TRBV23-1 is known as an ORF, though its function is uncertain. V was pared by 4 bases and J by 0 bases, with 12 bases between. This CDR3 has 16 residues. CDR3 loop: CASSLKTAANTGELFF. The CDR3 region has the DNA TGCGCCAGCAGTCTCAAGACTGCCGCGAACACCGGGGAGCTGTTTTTT.

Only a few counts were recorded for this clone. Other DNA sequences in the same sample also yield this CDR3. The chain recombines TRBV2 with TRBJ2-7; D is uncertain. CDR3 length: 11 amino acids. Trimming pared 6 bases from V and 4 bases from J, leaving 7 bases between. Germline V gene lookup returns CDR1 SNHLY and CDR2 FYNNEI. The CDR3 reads CASRDSYEQYF. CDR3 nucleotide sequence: TGTGCCAGCAGAGACTCATACGAGCAGTACTTC.

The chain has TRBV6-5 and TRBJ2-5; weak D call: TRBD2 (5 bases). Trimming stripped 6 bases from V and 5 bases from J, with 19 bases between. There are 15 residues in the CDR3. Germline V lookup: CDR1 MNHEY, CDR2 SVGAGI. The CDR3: CASSPGEIAGETQYF. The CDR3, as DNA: TGTGCCAGCAGCCCCGGGGAGATAGCCGGCGAGACCCAGTACTTC.

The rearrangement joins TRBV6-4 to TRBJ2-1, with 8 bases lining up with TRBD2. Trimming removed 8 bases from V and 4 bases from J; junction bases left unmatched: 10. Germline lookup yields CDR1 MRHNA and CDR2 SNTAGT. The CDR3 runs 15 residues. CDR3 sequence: CASGLRLATYNEQFF. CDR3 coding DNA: TGTGCCAGCGGCCTAAGACTAGCGACATACAATGAGCAGTTCTTC.

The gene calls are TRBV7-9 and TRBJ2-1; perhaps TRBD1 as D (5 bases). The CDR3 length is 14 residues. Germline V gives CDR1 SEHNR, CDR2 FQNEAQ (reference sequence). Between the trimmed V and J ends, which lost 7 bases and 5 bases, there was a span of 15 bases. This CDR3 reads CASIRPGLNNEQFF. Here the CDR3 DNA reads TGTGCCAGCATCCGGCCAGGGTTAAACAATGAGCAGTTCTTC.

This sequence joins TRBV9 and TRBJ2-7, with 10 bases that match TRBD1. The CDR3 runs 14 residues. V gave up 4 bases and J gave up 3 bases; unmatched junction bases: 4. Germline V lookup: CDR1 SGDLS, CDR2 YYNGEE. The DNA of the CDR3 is TGTGCCAGCAGCCCCTGGGACAGGGGCTACGAGCAGTACTTC. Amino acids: CASSPWDRGYEQYF.

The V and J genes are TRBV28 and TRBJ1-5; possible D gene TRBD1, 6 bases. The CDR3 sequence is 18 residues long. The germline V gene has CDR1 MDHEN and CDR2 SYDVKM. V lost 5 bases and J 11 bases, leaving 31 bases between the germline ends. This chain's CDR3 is CASSTLRDMEDLWLAQHF. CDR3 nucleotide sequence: TGTGCCAGCAGTACTCTTCGGGACATGGAGGACCTATGGTTAGCCCAGCATTTT.

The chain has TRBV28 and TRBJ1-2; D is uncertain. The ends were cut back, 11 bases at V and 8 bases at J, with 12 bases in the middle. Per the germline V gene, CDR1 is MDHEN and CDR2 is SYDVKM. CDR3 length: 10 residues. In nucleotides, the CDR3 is TGTGCCGTCATCGATGGGGGCTACACCTTC. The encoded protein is CAVIDGGYTF.

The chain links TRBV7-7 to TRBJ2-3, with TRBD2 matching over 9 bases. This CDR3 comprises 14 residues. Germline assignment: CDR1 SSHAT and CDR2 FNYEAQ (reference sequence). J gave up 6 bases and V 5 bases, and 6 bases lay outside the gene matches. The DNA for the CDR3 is TGTGCCAGCAGCAGTGGACTAGCGTGGGATACGCAGTATTTT. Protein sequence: CASSSGLAWDTQYF.

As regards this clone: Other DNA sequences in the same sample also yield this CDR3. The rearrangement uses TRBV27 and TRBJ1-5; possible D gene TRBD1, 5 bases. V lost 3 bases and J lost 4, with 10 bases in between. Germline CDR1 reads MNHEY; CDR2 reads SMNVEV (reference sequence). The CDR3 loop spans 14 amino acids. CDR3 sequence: CASSLYGGNQPQHF. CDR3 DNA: TGTGCCAGCAGTTTGTATGGGGGTAATCAGCCCCAGCATTTT.